These T cell receptor beta chains were read from a single sample in a study of CD8 T cells in ankylosing spondylitis. Each CDR3 protein gets one entry after TCRdb re-called the 5' RACE reads with MiXCR. The sample has a few hundred thousand distinct CDR3 sequences, more than 9% seen once. Sequencing input: blood, either unsorted or a sorted T cell fraction (not recorded which). The source of these receptors is a male donor with ankylosing spondylitis or in good health (not recorded which). CDR3s include the opening cysteine and the closing phenylalanine or tryptophan. A D gene is named only where the DNA matches it firmly. The listing skips clone size in some rows; elsewhere it reads once, few, many or a size class.

many	.	TRBV5-5	TRBJ1-5	CASSSGGVIGNQPQHF	TGTGCCAGCAGCTCAGGCGGGGTTATTGGCAATCAGCCCCAGCATTTT
many	.	TRBV9	TRBJ2-1	CASSVDGGHYNEQFF	TGTGCCAGCAGCGTAGACGGGGGCCACTACAATGAGCAGTTCTTC
.	TRBD1	TRBV5-1	TRBJ2-1	CASSTGTGTGANNEQFF	TGCGCCAGCAGCACAGGCACCGGGACAGGTGCCAACAATGAGCAGTTCTTC
.	.	TRBV11-2	TRBJ2-2	CASSMRAGGELFF	TGTGCCAGCAGCATGAGGGCGGGCGGGGAGCTGTTTTTT
many	.	TRBV5-6	TRBJ2-2	CASSRGWGPGGELFF	TGTGCCAGCAGCCGTGGTTGGGGGCCGGGCGGGGAGCTGTTTTTT
many	.	TRBV12-5	TRBJ1-6	CASGFTPLHF	TGTGCTAGTGGTTTCACACCCCTCCACTTT
many	.	TRBV10-3	TRBJ2-6	CAIGSGVSGANVLTF	TGTGCCATCGGGAGTGGAGTCTCTGGGGCCAACGTCCTGACTTTC
many	.	TRBV11-3	TRBJ2-5	CASSSQRTDQETQYF	TGTGCCAGCAGCTCTCAACGGACAGACCAAGAGACCCAGTACTTC
many	TRBD1	TRBV5-5	TRBJ1-5	CASYLGTDNQPQHF	TGTGCCAGCTACCTCGGGACAGACAATCAGCCCCAGCATTTT
.	.	TRBV7-2	TRBJ1-2	CASSIGGLPYGYTF	TGTGCCAGCAGCATCGGAGGGTTGCCCTATGGCTACACCTTC
.	TRBD1	TRBV19	TRBJ2-1	CASSINRGDEQFF	TGTGCCAGTAGTATCAACAGGGGTGATGAGCAGTTCTTC
many	TRBD1	TRBV20-1	TRBJ1-1	CSARGGTGGTEAFF	TGCAGTGCTAGAGGGGGGACAGGGGGCACTGAAGCTTTCTTT